This entry lists 4 T cell receptor beta chains sequenced from one sample in a study of T-cell reconstitution after alpha-beta-depleted transplantation in children. For TCRbeta, the library was prepared with unique molecular identifiers. From the PCR reads, TCRdb called clonotypes with MiXCR, one entry per CDR3 protein. Found here are roughly 490,000 distinct CDR3 sequences, about 10% of them singletons; the top ten hold roughly 15%. This specimen was PBMCs, mostly from graft donor cells, taken 180 days after TCRalphabeta/CD19-depleted stem cell transplant. Receptors were obtained from a female patient aged 2-15 years who had a stem cell transplant for aplastic anemia, so the T cells may come from the graft donor.

This clonotype was seen more than once but under ten times. This rearrangement joins TRBV28 to TRBJ1-2; the D is unclear. CDR3 length equals 14 residues. V lost 3 bases to trimming and J lost 2 bases, with 10 bases between them. Germline CDR1 reads MDHEN; CDR2 reads SYDVKM. The CDR3: CASSFPAPNYGYTF. CDR3 in DNA: TGTGCCAGCAGTTTCCCGGCGCCAAACTATGGCTACACCTTC.

This clonotype was found a few times. The CDR3 here is CASSLGIYIQHNYEQYF. As DNA, the CDR3 is TGTGCCAGCAGCTTAGGGATATACATTCAACACAACTACGAGCAGTACTTC. This sequence joins TRBV7-9 and TRBJ2-7, with no clear D. Germline CDR1 is SEHNR and CDR2 is FQNEAQ (reference sequence). The CDR3 extends over 17 amino acids. With 1 base removed from V and 3 bases from J, the gap between germline ends came to 19 bases.

The CDR3 region is CSARPGGTSGRVYEQYF. CDR3 coding DNA: TGCAGTGCTAGACCCGGGGGTACTAGCGGGAGGGTCTACGAGCAGTACTTC. The chain recombines TRBV20-1 with TRBJ2-7; TRBD2 matches at 13 bases. The CDR3 contains 17 residues. The trim removed 2 bases at V and 3 bases at J, leaving 10 bases unmatched. From germline, CDR1 is DFQATT and CDR2 SNEGSKA (reference sequence).

This clonotype was recorded many times. V and J are TRBV5-6 and TRBJ2-7; D is perhaps TRBD1 (6 bases). CDR1 and CDR2 from the germline V gene are SGHDT and YYEEEE. The V and J ends lost 4 bases and 2 bases respectively, with 13 bases between them. The CDR3 loop spans 14 amino acids. For the CDR3, the DNA is TGTGCCAGCAGCGCGTTGACAGGTACCTACGAGCAGTACTTC. It yields the protein CASSALTGTYEQYF. The entire variable domain, with the rest obtained from reference TRBV5-6 and TRBJ2-7, is as follows: DAGVTQSPTHLIKTRGQQVTLRCSPKSGHDTVSWYQQALGQGPQFIFQYYEEEERQRGNFPDRFSGHQFPNYSSELNVNALLLGDSALYLCASSALTGTYEQYFGPGTRLTVT.